These 23 T cell receptor beta chains came from one sample sequenced in a study of cytomegalovirus exposure and HLA in healthy donors. PCR used 60 Vbeta primers and 13 Jbeta primers. The repertoire was sequenced with immunoSEQ multiplex PCR; TCRdb's copy has only in-frame clones and lacks some. This table has some 130,000 clones, 80% to 85% appearing once. The specimen sequenced was PBMCs. The receptor source for this set is a human donor in good health.

V and J are TRBV19 and TRBJ2-5; the D gene is possibly TRBD2 (6 bases). Germline V CDR1 and CDR2: LNHDA, SQIVND (reference sequence). V was clipped by 7 bases and J by 4 bases, with 13 bases between them. The CDR3 runs 13 residues. Written as DNA, the CDR3 is TGTGCCAGTATGCGCCCGGAGGGAGAGACCCAGTACTTC. Translated, it gives CASMRPEGETQYF.

The genes are TRBV7-9 and TRBJ1-1, with a weak D call TRBD1 (6 bases). The germline V and J ends were trimmed by 3 bases and 4 bases, with 12 bases remaining between them. The germline V gene encodes CDR1 SEHNR and CDR2 FQNEAQ (reference sequence). This CDR3 is built from 14 residues. CDR3 DNA sequence: TGTGCCAGCAGCTTTCAGTCCAGGGGCACTGAAGCTTTCTTT. Its protein product is CASSFQSRGTEAFF.

The chain joins TRBV4-2 to TRBJ2-2; TRBD2 agrees at 10 bases. The V gene end was trimmed by 4 bases and the J gene end by 4 bases; junction bases not matched to a gene: 6. The CDR3 sequence is 16 residues long. Germline CDR1 is LGHNA and CDR2 is YNFKEQ. The CDR3 sequence is CASSPRSGGATGELFF. The CDR3, as DNA: TGTGCCAGCAGCCCCCGAAGCGGGGGGGCCACCGGGGAGCTGTTTTTT.

The sample holds a few counts of this clone. The CDR3 region is CASSYGRGRSGLFF. The CDR3 DNA sequence: TGTGCCAGCAGTTATGGCAGGGGGCGGTCTGGACTGTTTTTT. The V call is TRBV6-5, the J call TRBJ1-4, with TRBD1 identical over 8 bases. The CDR3 runs to 14 residues. Germline CDR1 reads MNHEY; CDR2 reads SVGAGI. The ends lost 3 bases at V and 13 bases at J; junction bases unmatched: 10.

This clone was seen a handful of times. The chain joins TRBV6-6 to TRBJ1-1, with D tentatively TRBD1 (6 bases). This CDR3 has 12 residues. Trimming cost V 8 bases and J 8 bases, with 15 bases left between them. CDR1 and CDR2 from the germline V gene are MNHNY and SVGAGI (reference sequence). CDR3 DNA: TGTGCCAGCGACGGGAGGGGGAACGAAGCTTTCTTT. As protein: CASDGRGNEAFF.

The rearrangement uses TRBV5-1 and TRBJ2-1; 7 nucleotides align to TRBD2. Germline lookup yields CDR1 SGHRS and CDR2 YFSETQ. V shed 4 bases, J shed 4 bases, and the junction held 8 bases outside the gene matches. The CDR3 consists of 15 residues. CDR3 loop: CASSMRGRDYNEQFF. CDR3 in DNA: TGCGCCAGCAGCATGCGGGGGAGGGATTACAATGAGCAGTTCTTC.

The chain employs TRBV7-6 and TRBJ1-1; D possibly corresponds to TRBD1 (6 bases). V was clipped by 5 bases and J by 6 bases, with 13 bases between them. The CDR3 sequence is 13 residues long. The germline gives CDR1 SGHVS, CDR2 FNYEAQ. For the CDR3, the DNA is TGTGCCAGCAGCCAAGCAGGGGAAGCTGAAGCTTTCTTT. Its translation: CASSQAGEAEAFF.

The chain couples TRBV14 to TRBJ1-1; D is ambiguous. V was pared by 4 bases and J by 0 bases, with 21 bases between. CDR3 size: 18 residues. Germline V gene lookup returns CDR1 SGHDN and CDR2 FVKESK. As DNA, the CDR3 is TGTGCCAGCAGCCCCCCCTTAGGCGGCGGTACCCTGAACACTGAAGCTTTCTTT. Its translation is CASSPPLGGGTLNTEAFF.

The rearrangement links TRBV7-3 to TRBJ2-5; D perhaps matches TRBD1 (6 bases). The CDR3 contains 15 residues. V was cut by 5 bases and J by 5 bases, with 18 bases left in between. Germline CDR1 is SGHTA and CDR2 is FQGTGA. CDR3 sequence: CASSRDGQGKETQYF. The CDR3 nucleotides read TGTGCCAGCAGCCGAGACGGGCAGGGGAAGGAGACCCAGTACTTC.

The chain is built from TRBV9 and TRBJ2-1, with TRBD2 identical over 7 bases. V gave up 6 bases and J gave up 5 bases; unmatched junction bases: 11. This CDR3 contains 15 residues. CDR1 and CDR2 from the germline V gene are SGDLS and YYNGEE. CDR3 coding DNA: TGTGCCAGCAACCTGACGACTAGCCCCCACAATGAGCAGTTCTTC. This encodes CASNLTTSPHNEQFF.

The table lists this clone with a count of one. The chain links TRBV13 to TRBJ1-4; 8 nucleotides match TRBD1. CDR3 length: 14 residues. Unmatched junction bases numbered 7, after V lost 4 bases and J lost 9 bases. Looked up from germline, CDR1 is PRHDT and CDR2 is FYEKMQ (reference sequence). The CDR3 protein is CASSSGQGGQKLFF. The CDR3 nucleotides read TGTGCCAGCAGCTCCGGACAGGGAGGGCAAAAACTGTTTTTT. The full variable domain, its missing parts supplied by reference TRBV13 and TRBJ1-4, is AAGVIQSPRHLIKEKRETATLKCYPIPRHDTVYWYQQGPGQDPQFLISFYEKMQSDKGSIPDRFSAQQFSDYHSELNMSSLELGDSALYFCASSSGQGGQKLFFGSGTQLSVL.

This clone was counted once. J is TRBJ2-7 and V is TRBV19; 8 nucleotides align to TRBD2. V was pared by 1 base and J by 3 bases, with 5 bases of the junction left unmatched. The CDR3 loop spans 15 amino acids. Germline CDR1 LNHDA, CDR2 SQIVND (reference sequence). The CDR3 nucleotides read TGTGCCAGTAGTATAGCGCAGCGGGGGCTCTACGAGCAGTACTTC. It yields the protein CASSIAQRGLYEQYF.

V and J are TRBV11-3 and TRBJ1-1; D is undetermined. The CDR3 is 13 amino acids. CDR1 and CDR2 (germline): SGHNT, YENEEA. V lost 1 base to trimming and J lost 4 bases, with 7 bases between them. The CDR3 region is CASSLGTGTEAFF. The CDR3 nucleotides read TGTGCCAGCAGCTTAGGAACGGGCACTGAAGCTTTCTTT.

Written as DNA, the CDR3 is TGTGCCAGCAGCTTAGCGCGAACTAGAATTGAGGAGCTGTTTTTT. Its translation is CASSLARTRIEELFF. The chain has TRBV7-6 and TRBJ2-2; possibly TRBD2 for D (5 bases). The CDR3 is 15 residues long. Germline V gene lookup returns CDR1 SGHVS and CDR2 FNYEAQ. The V gene lost 0 bases and the J gene lost 10 bases, with 15 bases spanning the gap.

The chain recombines TRBV7-8 with TRBJ2-1, with 7 bases identical to TRBD2. V shed 2 bases, J shed 3 bases, and the junction held 4 bases outside the gene matches. Germline CDR1 and CDR2: SGHVS and FQNEAQ. The CDR3 extends over 15 amino acids. The CDR3 bases are TGTGCCAGCAGCTTAAACGGGGGGAGCTACAATGAGCAGTTCTTC. This translates into CASSLNGGSYNEQFF.

The rearrangement joins TRBV6-4 to TRBJ2-1, with 16 bases matching TRBD2. This CDR3 comprises 17 residues. Germline V gene sequence: CDR1 MRHNA, CDR2 SNTAGT. The V segment lost 0 bases and the J segment 6 bases; nucleotides outside the gene matches: 2. The chain's CDR3 is CASSDSGTSGGANEQFF. The CDR3 nucleotides are TGTGCCAGCAGTGACTCCGGGACTAGCGGGGGGGCCAATGAGCAGTTCTTC.

The chain combines TRBV6-1 with TRBJ2-3, with 9 bases lining up with TRBD2. CDR3 size: 14 residues. V shed 7 bases, J shed 3 bases, and the junction held 5 bases outside the gene matches. Germline CDR1 is MNHNS and CDR2 is SASEGT. The CDR3 bases are TGTGCCAGCAACGGCCTAGCGGGGACAGATACGCAGTATTTT. This translates into CASNGLAGTDTQYF.

The rearrangement joins TRBV9 to TRBJ1-3; unclear D gene. CDR1 is SGDLS and CDR2 is YYNGEE in the germline V gene. CDR3 size: 15 residues. Trimming stripped 0 bases from V and 3 bases from J, with 10 bases between. Written as DNA, the CDR3 is TGTGCCAGCAGCGTAGTGCCAGGAGGTGGAAACACCATATATTTT. Translated: CASSVVPGGGNTIYF. Based on the CDR3 plus reference TRBV9 and TRBJ1-3, the full variable domain is DSGVTQTPKHLITATGQRVTLRCSPRSGDLSVYWYQQSLDQGLQFLIQYYNGEERAKGNILERFSAQQFPDLHSELNLSSLELGDSALYFCASSVVPGGGNTIYFGEGSWLTVV.

The chain carries TRBV28 and TRBJ2-7; 8 bases agree with TRBD2. Germline CDR1 and CDR2: MDHEN and SYDVKM. The ends lost 6 bases at V and 2 bases at J; junction bases unmatched: 9. The CDR3 loop spans 15 amino acids. The CDR3 region is CASSRRGVAPYEQYF. The CDR3 DNA sequence: TGTGCCAGCAGCCGGCGGGGGGTAGCCCCCTACGAGCAGTACTTC.

J is TRBJ1-1 and V is TRBV4-1; no reliable D call. CDR3 length equals 12 residues. Germline CDR1 is MGHRA and CDR2 is YSYEKL. V dropped 0 bases and J dropped 7 bases, with 6 bases sitting between them. CDR3 in DNA: TGCGCCAGCAGCCAAGATAATCTTGAAGCTTTCTTT. This sequence encodes CASSQDNLEAFF.

The chain employs TRBV5-6 and TRBJ1-1, with a tentative D call TRBD1 (5 bases). CDR3 length equals 14 residues. CDR1 SGHDT and CDR2 YYEEEE come from the germline V gene. V was pared by 2 bases and J by 4 bases, with 12 bases between. In nucleotides, the CDR3 is TGTGCCAGCAGCTTTGCCGACAGAATCACTGAAGCTTTCTTT. It yields the protein CASSFADRITEAFF.

The V gene is TRBV28, the J gene TRBJ1-2, with 8 bases identical to TRBD1. The germline V gene encodes CDR1 MDHEN and CDR2 SYDVKM. V gave up 4 bases and J gave up 4 bases; unmatched junction bases: 11. The CDR3 totals 16 residues. The CDR3, as DNA: TGTGCCAGCAGTTCGAATACCCGACAGGGGAGCTATGGCTACACCTTC. Translated: CASSSNTRQGSYGYTF.

The CDR3 sequence is CASSPTGTGTREKLFF. Here the CDR3 DNA reads TGTGCCAGCTCACCAACCGGGACAGGGACTAGAGAAAAACTGTTTTTT. This rearrangement joins TRBV18 to TRBJ1-4, with TRBD1 identical over 9 bases. The CDR3 totals 16 residues. In germline, CDR1 is KGHSH, CDR2 LQKENI. Unmatched junction bases numbered 9, after V lost 2 bases and J lost 8 bases.